This is a list of T cell receptor beta chains from one sample in a study of OX40 agonist ivuxolimab in advanced cancers. Repertoires were generated with immunoSEQ multiplex PCR, while TCRdb's copy carries only in-frame clones and drops some. The repertoire holds fewer than 45,000 clones, with about four fifths as singletons. Sequenced material: CD4+ or CD8+ T cells sorted from blood, taken in a trial of the OX40 agonist ivuxolimab. The receptors were gathered from an adult with an advanced solid tumor such as melanoma, head and neck, liver or kidney cancer. Each CDR3 is given with its conserved first and last residue. Each record gives: D gene, V gene, J gene, clone size, CDR3 DNA, CDR3 protein. D genes are given only for firm matches. The listing skips clone size in some rows; elsewhere it reads once, few, many or a size class.

TRBD1	TRBV28	TRBJ1-2	.	TGTGCCAGCAGTTTGTTCGCTTGGACAGGGGATAACTATGGCTACACCTTC	CASSLFAWTGDNYGYTF
.	TRBV6-5	TRBJ1-1	few	TGTGCCAGCAGTTACTTCAGGTCAGGGGCCACTGAAGCTTTCTTT	CASSYFRSGATEAFF
TRBD2	TRBV28	TRBJ2-7	.	TGTGCCAGCAGTTTGGCGGGGGTAGGGTACTTC	CASSLAGVGYF
.	TRBV9	TRBJ2-3	once	TGTGCCAGCAGCTTCGGGGGATGGGGCACAGATACGCAGTATTTT	CASSFGGWGTDTQYF
.	TRBV4-2	TRBJ1-1	.	TGTGCCAGCAGCCAAGACGGGGGGAGCGACACTGAAGCTTTCTTT	CASSQDGGSDTEAFF
.	TRBV27	TRBJ2-5	once	TGTGCCAGCAGGTGGGGGGCAGAAGAGACCCAGTACTTC	CASRWGAEETQYF
.	TRBV7-9	TRBJ2-5	.	TGTGCCAGCAGCTTAGCCGGGGGAGTGGAGACCCAGTACTTC	CASSLAGGVETQYF
TRBD2	TRBV7-3	TRBJ2-2	.	TGTGCCAGCAGCTATGGGACTAGCTCCCACACCGGGGAGCTGTTTTTT	CASSYGTSSHTGELFF
.	TRBV12-2	TRBJ2-7	.	TGTGCAAGTCGCTCCACCCTGGGTTGGCCTCTAACCTACGAGCAGTACTTC	CASRSTLGWPLTYEQYF
.	TRBV7-9	TRBJ1-2	.	TGTGCCAGCAGCCCCGCCCCTACTTTTCCCTATGGCTACACCTTC	CASSPAPTFPYGYTF
.	TRBV11-2	TRBJ2-7	few	TGTGCCAGCACCTCAGTCCTATACGAGCAGTACTTC	CASTSVLYEQYF
TRBD1	TRBV9	TRBJ2-7	.	TGTGCCAGCAGCCTTGGACAGGGGGCTTACGAGCAGTACTTC	CASSLGQGAYEQYF
.	TRBV6-6	TRBJ1-1	.	TGTGCCAGCAGTTGGAGATCTTTGGTAGGGACTGAAGCTTTCTTT	CASSWRSLVGTEAFF
TRBD2	TRBV27	TRBJ2-1	.	TGTGCCAGCAGTGGACTAGCGGATCAAAATGAGCAGTTCTTC	CASSGLADQNEQFF
.	TRBV27	TRBJ1-6	.	TGTGCCAGCAGTTTATCAGGGTCGGCTAATTCACCCCTCCACTTT	CASSLSGSANSPLHF
.	TRBV7-8	TRBJ1-1	few	TGTGCCAGCAGCTTAGGATTCACTGAAGCTTTCTTT	CASSLGFTEAFF
.	TRBV10-3	TRBJ2-7	.	TGTGCCATCAGTGCGGACAATTACGAGCAGTACTTC	CAISADNYEQYF
.	TRBV13	TRBJ2-7	.	TGTGCCAGCAGCGGATTTGATGGGGGAGACTACGAGCAGTACTTC	CASSGFDGGDYEQYF
.	TRBV4-1	TRBJ2-1	.	TGCGCCAGCAGTCCCCGGAAGTACAATGAGCAGTTCTTC	CASSPRKYNEQFF
.	TRBV28	TRBJ2-2	medium-sized	TGTGCCAGCAGTTACCACAGGGCAACCGGGGAGCTGTTTTTT	CASSYHRATGELFF
.	TRBV27	TRBJ2-7	.	TGTGCCAGCACTCGACCCTTCACTTCGGAGCAGTACTTC	CASTRPFTSEQYF
TRBD2	TRBV10-3	TRBJ2-1	.	TGTGCCATCAGCGTAGCGGGGCGGTACAATGAGCAGTTCTTC	CAISVAGRYNEQFF